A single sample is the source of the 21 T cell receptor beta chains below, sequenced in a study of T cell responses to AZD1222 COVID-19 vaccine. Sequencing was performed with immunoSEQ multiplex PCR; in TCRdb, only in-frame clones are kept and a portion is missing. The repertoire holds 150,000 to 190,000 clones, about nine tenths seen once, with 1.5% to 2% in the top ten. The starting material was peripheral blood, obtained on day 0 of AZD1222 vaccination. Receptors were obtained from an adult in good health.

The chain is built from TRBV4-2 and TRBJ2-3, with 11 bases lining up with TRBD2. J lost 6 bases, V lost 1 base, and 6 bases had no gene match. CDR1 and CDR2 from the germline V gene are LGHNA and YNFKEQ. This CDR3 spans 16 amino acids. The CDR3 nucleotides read TGTGCCAGCAGCCAAGGCCTAGCGGGAGGTGTGGATACGCAGTATTTT. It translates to CASSQGLAGGVDTQYF.

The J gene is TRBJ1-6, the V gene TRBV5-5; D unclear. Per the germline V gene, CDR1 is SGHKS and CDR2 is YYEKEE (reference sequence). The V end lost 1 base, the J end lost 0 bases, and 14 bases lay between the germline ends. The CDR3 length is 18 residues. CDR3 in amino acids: CASSLKPSGSSYNSPLHF. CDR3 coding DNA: TGTGCCAGCAGCTTGAAACCCTCCGGAAGCTCCTATAATTCACCCCTCCACTTT. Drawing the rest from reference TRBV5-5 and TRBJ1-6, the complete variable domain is DAGVTQSPTHLIKTRGQQVTLRCSPISGHKSVSWYQQVLGQGPQFIFQYYEKEERGRGNFPDRFSARQFPNYSSELNVNALLLGDSALYLCASSLKPSGSSYNSPLHFGNGTRLTVT.

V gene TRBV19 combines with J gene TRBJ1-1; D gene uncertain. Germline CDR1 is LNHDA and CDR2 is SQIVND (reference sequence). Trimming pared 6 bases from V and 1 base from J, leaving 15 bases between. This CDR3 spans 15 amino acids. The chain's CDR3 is CASSIRARGNTEAFF. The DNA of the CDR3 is TGTGCCAGTAGCATCCGGGCCCGGGGGAACACTGAAGCTTTCTTT.

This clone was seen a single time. The CDR3 is CASSPSGEKLFF. As DNA, the CDR3 is TGTGCCAGCTCACCATCGGGTGAAAAACTGTTTTTT. The chain is built from TRBV18 and TRBJ1-4, with unresolved D. Trimming took 2 bases from V and 7 from J, leaving 5 bases between them. This CDR3 is built from 12 residues. Germline lookup yields CDR1 KGHSH and CDR2 LQKENI.

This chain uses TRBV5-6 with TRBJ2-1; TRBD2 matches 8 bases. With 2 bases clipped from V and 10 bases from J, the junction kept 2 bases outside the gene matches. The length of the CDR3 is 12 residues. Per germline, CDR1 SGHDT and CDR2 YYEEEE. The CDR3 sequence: CASSFSGGEQFF. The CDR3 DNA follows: TGTGCCAGCAGCTTCAGCGGGGGAGAGCAGTTCTTC.

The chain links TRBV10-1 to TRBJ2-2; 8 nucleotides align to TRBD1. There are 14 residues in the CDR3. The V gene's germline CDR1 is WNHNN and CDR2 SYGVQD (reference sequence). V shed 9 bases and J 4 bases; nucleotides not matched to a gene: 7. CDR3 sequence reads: CARKRTGFTGELFF. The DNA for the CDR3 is TGCGCCAGGAAGAGGACAGGGTTCACCGGGGAGCTGTTTTTT.

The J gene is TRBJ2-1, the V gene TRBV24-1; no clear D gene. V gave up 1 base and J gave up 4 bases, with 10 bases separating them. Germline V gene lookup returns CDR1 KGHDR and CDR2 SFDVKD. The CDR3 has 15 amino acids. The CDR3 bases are TGTGCCACCAGTGATTTCGCCAAGCCGTACAATGAGCAGTTCTTC. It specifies CATSDFAKPYNEQFF.

As DNA, the CDR3 is TGTGCCAGCAGTTACGGGGGTGCAGGGGCCAACGTCCTGACTTTC. This sequence encodes CASSYGGAGANVLTF. The V gene is TRBV6-5, the J gene TRBJ2-6; TRBD1 or TRBD2 may be the D gene (5 bases each). The length of the CDR3 is 15 residues. Germline loops: CDR1 MNHEY, CDR2 SVGAGI. V was shortened by 2 bases and J by 4 bases, with 9 bases between the two germline ends.

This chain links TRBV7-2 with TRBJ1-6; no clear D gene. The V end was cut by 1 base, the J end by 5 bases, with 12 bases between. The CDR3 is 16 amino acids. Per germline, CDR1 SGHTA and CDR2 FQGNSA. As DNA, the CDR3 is TGTGCCAGCAGCTTAGGTTTGGTAGTTAATAATTCACCCCTCCACTTT. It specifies CASSLGLVVNNSPLHF.

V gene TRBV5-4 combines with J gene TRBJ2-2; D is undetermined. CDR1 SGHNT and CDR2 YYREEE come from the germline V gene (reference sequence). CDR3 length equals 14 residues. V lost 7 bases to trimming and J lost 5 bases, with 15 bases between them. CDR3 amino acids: CASQSGKQTGELFF. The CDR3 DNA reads TGTGCCAGCCAGTCCGGCAAGCAGACCGGGGAGCTGTTTTTT.

The chain's CDR3 is CASSLGVSADTQYF. As DNA, the CDR3 is TGTGCCAGTAGTTTGGGGGTCAGCGCAGATACGCAGTATTTT. V is TRBV19 and J is TRBJ2-3; D could derive from TRBD1 or TRBD2 (5 bases each). Germline loops: CDR1 LNHDA, CDR2 SQIVND (reference sequence). Trimming took 5 bases from V and 4 from J, leaving 13 bases between them. The CDR3 totals 14 residues.

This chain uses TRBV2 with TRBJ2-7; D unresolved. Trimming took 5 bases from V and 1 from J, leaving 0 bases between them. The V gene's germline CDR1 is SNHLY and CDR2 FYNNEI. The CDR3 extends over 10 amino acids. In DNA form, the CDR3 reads TGTGCCAGCAGTTCCTACGAGCAGTACTTC. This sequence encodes CASSSYEQYF.

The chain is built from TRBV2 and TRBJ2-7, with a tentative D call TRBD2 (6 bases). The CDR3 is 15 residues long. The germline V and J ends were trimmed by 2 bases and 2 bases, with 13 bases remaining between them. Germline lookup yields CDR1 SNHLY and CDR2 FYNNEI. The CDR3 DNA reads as TGTGCCAGCAGTGAACCCCTAGCGATTACCTACGAGCAGTACTTC. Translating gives CASSEPLAITYEQYF.

The CDR3 protein is CASSQDLRGSEQYF. CDR3 nucleotide sequence: TGCGCCAGCAGCCAAGACCTCCGGGGTTCCGAGCAGTACTTC. V and J are TRBV4-1 and TRBJ2-7, with D maybe TRBD2 (5 bases). V was cut by 0 bases and J by 6 bases, with 12 bases left in between. This CDR3 contains 14 residues. In germline, CDR1 is MGHRA, CDR2 YSYEKL.

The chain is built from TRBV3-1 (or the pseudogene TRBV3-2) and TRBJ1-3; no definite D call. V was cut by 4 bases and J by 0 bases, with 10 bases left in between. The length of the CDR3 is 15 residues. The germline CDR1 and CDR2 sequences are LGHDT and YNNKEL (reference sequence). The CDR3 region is CASSRKQYSGNTIYF. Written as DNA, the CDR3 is TGTGCCAGCAGCCGCAAACAGTACTCTGGAAACACCATATATTTT.

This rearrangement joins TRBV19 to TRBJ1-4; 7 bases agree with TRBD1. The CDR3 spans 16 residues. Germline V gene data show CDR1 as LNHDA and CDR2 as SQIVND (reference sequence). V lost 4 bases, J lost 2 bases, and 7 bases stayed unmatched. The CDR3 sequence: CASSTRKGATNEKLFF. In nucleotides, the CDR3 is TGTGCCAGTAGTACCCGAAAGGGGGCGACTAATGAAAAACTGTTTTTT.

CDR3 sequence reads: CASSLAVTEAFF. The CDR3, as DNA: TGTGCCAGCAGCTTAGCGGTCACTGAAGCTTTCTTT. V gene TRBV7-2 combines with J gene TRBJ1-1, with unresolved D. Trimming left V 0 bases short and J 4 bases short, with 3 bases between. This CDR3 is built from 12 residues. Germline V gives CDR1 SGHTA, CDR2 FQGNSA.

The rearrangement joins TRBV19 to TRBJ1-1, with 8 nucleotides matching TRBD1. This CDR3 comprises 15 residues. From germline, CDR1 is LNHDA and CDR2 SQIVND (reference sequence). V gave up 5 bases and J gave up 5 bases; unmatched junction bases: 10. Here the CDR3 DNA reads TGTGCCAGTAGTCCAAGAAACAGGGGGAGGACTGAAGCTTTCTTT. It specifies CASSPRNRGRTEAFF.

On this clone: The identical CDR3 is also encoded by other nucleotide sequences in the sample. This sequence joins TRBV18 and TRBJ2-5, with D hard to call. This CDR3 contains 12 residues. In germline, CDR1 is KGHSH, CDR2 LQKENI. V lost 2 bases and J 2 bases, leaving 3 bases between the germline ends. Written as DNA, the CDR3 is TGTGCCAGCTCACCATTACAAGAGACCCAGTACTTC. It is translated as CASSPLQETQYF.

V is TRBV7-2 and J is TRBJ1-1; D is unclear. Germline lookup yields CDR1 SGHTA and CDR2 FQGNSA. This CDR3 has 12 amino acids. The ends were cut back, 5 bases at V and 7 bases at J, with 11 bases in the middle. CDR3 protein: CASSPQRVEAFF. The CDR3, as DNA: TGTGCCAGCAGCCCCCAGAGGGTTGAAGCTTTCTTT. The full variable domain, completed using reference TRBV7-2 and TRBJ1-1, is GAGVSQSPSNKVTEKGKDVELRCDPISGHTALYWYRQSLGQGLEFLIYFQGNSAPDKSGLPSDRFSAERTGGSVSTLTIQRTQQEDSAVYLCASSPQRVEAFFGQGTRLTVV.

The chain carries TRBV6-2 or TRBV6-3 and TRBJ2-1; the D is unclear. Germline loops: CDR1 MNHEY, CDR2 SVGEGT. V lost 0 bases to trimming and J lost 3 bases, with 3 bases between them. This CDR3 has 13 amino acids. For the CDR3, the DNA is TGTGCCAGCAGTTACTCGGACTACAATGAGCAGTTCTTC. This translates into CASSYSDYNEQFF.